Described below is a single TCR beta chain sequence and its context. Its cognate antigen has yet to be identified. Per-base quality was not reported, and no clone a single base away is much larger than it. The collaborating institutions used their own protocols to collect whole blood in K2EDTA tubes. For TCRbeta analysis, collaborators shipped samples in one of three forms: frozen whole blood, isolated PBMCs, or DNA extracted from either of those sample types. This sample is drawn from a study of blood T cell repertoires in COVID-19 (dated by TCRdb to the early 2020s). General notes on the study: Collaborator samples came from the United States, Italy and Spain and covered acute and convalescent phases of COVID-19. The sample metadata nearly always contained a de-identified subject ID, COVID-19 status, age in years and sex. The samples were drawn from two sources: the first 160 participants of the ongoing ImmuneRACE study, and some 1,300 subjects contributed by 6 global collaborators. Subjects who had been exposed to COVID-19, were actively infected with it, or had recovered from it provided the deeply sampled blood TCRbeta repertoires that made up the dataset. Where available, HLA class I and class II types were taken from metadata supplied by the sample provider and were not determined by assay-based typing. The prospective study material was composed of cDNA or gDNA derived from T cells, B-cell-depleted T cells, or PBMCs. The repertoires were made available in a free public database intended to serve as a resource for research on the immune response to SARS-CoV-2.

The germline V gene encodes CDR1 SGHNT and CDR2 YYREEE (reference sequence). There are 14 amino acids in the CDR3, from cysteine to phenylalanine inclusive. The only DNA kept is the CDR3, 42 bases in frame from the first base. V has 4 bases trimmed and J has 10 bases trimmed; junction bases matching no gene number 11. TCRbeta CDR3 regions were amplified from genomic DNA by means of the immunoSEQ Assay, a bias-controlled multiplex PCR. Turning to the authors' computational methods: Within the assay, amplification of reference gene primers was used to estimate how many nucleated cells each sample contained. To quantify the absolute abundance of each unique TCRbeta CDR3 rearrangement, sequence reads were collapsed and filtered. For each sample, productive Simpson clonality was calculated as the square root of Simpson's diversity index over productive rearrangements. In its TCRdb copy, this immuneACCESS table keeps in-frame sequences only and misses some clones. Where compared with another copy, unresolved V genes explain less than half of these, and the others have no known cause. D and trimming were read from the DNA, whereas the V and J calls and clone size are those reported in that table. Counted in this sample were a few hundred thousand clones; around 84% of them appeared once. The ten largest clonotypes hold around 0.97% of the sample.

Paper-wide results and their limitations: How much clinical and demographic metadata was included differed by source and by participant, and the metadata was provided uncurated.

This TCR came from a man aged 35-49 years with acute or convalescent COVID-19. Sequenced: peripheral blood. The sequence is built from TRBV5-4 and TRBJ2-1; the junction holds 7 bases that match TRBD1. In nucleotides, the sequence is TGTGCCAGCAGCAGGACCGGGACAGTTGAAGAGCAGTTCTTC. It is translated as CASSRTGTVEEQFF.